Listed below are T cell receptor beta chains from one sample, sequenced in a study of technical replicates of blood from several donors. TCRdb's table, derived via immunoSEQ multiplex PCR, lists solely in-frame clones and lacks some. The data contain about 60,000 clones, around 87% of them seen just once; the ten biggest clones take up less than 5.5%. The specimen was PBMCs. Source of these receptors: a human donor in good health. Some clones in this sample may be carry-over from other donors' samples. CDR3s include the opening cysteine and the closing phenylalanine or tryptophan. Each record gives: D gene, V gene, J gene, clone size, CDR3 DNA, CDR3 protein. D genes are given only for firm matches. Part of the rows lack a size; the others show once, few, many or a class for expanded clones.

-	TRBV11-3	TRBJ2-1	-	TGTGCCAGCAGCTTAGGCCGGTGGGACTCCCCCAGCTCCTACAATGAGCAGTTCTTC	CASSLGRWDSPSSYNEQFF
TRBD2	TRBV7-2	TRBJ2-3	-	TGTGCCAGCAGCTTAGGACTAGCGCAACCGGTTCTGGGGTATTTT	CASSLGLAQPVLGYF
TRBD2	TRBV29-1	TRBJ2-7	-	TGCAGCGTTGTTCTAGCGGGGGACTACGAGCAGTACTTC	CSVVLAGDYEQYF
TRBD2	TRBV19	TRBJ2-7	-	TGTGCCAGTTCCCTTCGACTAGCGGGCACATACGAGCAGTACTTC	CASSLRLAGTYEQYF
-	TRBV4-2	TRBJ2-5	once	TGTGCCAGCAGCCAAACCAAGCGTGGAGAGACCCAGTACTTC	CASSQTKRGETQYF
-	TRBV5-6	TRBJ1-4	-	TGTGCCAGCAGCTACAGAGCAACTAATGAAAAACTGTTTTTT	CASSYRATNEKLFF
-	TRBV7-6	TRBJ2-1	-	TGTGCCAGCAGCTTAGGAGGTTGGATGGCTGAGCAGTTCTTC	CASSLGGWMAEQFF
-	TRBV9	TRBJ1-1	-	TGTGCCAGCAGCGTTAACGGTCTGACTGAAGCCTTCTTT	CASSVNGLTEAFF
TRBD1	TRBV9	TRBJ2-7	-	TGTGCCAGCAGCCCTACCGGGACAGGGGGTGGGCACGAGCAGTACTTC	CASSPTGTGGGHEQYF
-	TRBV4-2	TRBJ2-5	-	TGTGCCAGCAGCCGACCGGAGGGAGAGACCCAGTACTTC	CASSRPEGETQYF
TRBD1	TRBV27	TRBJ2-2	-	TGTGCCAGCAGTCCTCGGGACAGGGGTTCCACCGGGGAGCTGTTTTTT	CASSPRDRGSTGELFF
-	TRBV4-1	TRBJ2-1	-	TGCGCCAGCAGCCCCGTGGCGGGGAATCGGTTCTTC	CASSPVAGNRFF
TRBD1	TRBV29-1	TRBJ2-1	-	TGCAGCGGTCAGGGGGCGCGATACAATGAGCAGTTCTTC	CSGQGARYNEQFF
TRBD1	TRBV30	TRBJ2-7	once	TGTGCCTGGAGTTTACAGGGGGCATTCTACGACGAGCAGTACTTC	CAWSLQGAFYDEQYF
-	TRBV2	TRBJ2-5	few	TGTGCCAGCAGTTGGAGTTACCAAGAGACCCAGTACTTC	CASSWSYQETQYF
-	TRBV19	TRBJ1-5	-	TGTGCCAGTAGTATAGTGGGGGGGAGCAATCAGCCCCAGCATTTT	CASSIVGGSNQPQHF
-	TRBV5-6	TRBJ1-5	-	TGTGCCAGCAGCTTCCAGGGTGGACGCCAGCCCCAGCATTTT	CASSFQGGRQPQHF
TRBD1	TRBV5-5	TRBJ1-1	few	TGTGCCAGCAGCTTGCAGCGGGGGACAGTTGAAGCTTTCTTT	CASSLQRGTVEAFF
TRBD1	TRBV6-1	TRBJ1-2	-	TGTGCCAGCAGTGGCCTCGGACAGGCAGTAGGCCTCTATGGCTACACCTTC	CASSGLGQAVGLYGYTF
-	TRBV27	TRBJ2-7	-	TGTGCCAGCAGTTCGACAGGAATCTACTACGAGCAGTACTTC	CASSSTGIYYEQYF
TRBD1	TRBV4-3	TRBJ1-2	many	TGCGCCAGCAGCCAAGATCTATTTGACAGGGGCCGCGACTACACCTTC	CASSQDLFDRGRDYTF
-	TRBV7-9	TRBJ1-4	-	TGTGCCAGCAGCTTAGCCGTCGGTGAAAAACTGTTTTTT	CASSLAVGEKLFF
TRBD2	TRBV5-1	TRBJ2-1	-	TGCGCCAGCAGCTTGGGGCTAGCGGGAGCCTACAATGAGCAGTTCTTC	CASSLGLAGAYNEQFF
TRBD2	TRBV29-1	TRBJ2-3	-	TGCAGCGCCAGAACGACTAGCGGGTCTAGCACAGATACGCAGTATTTT	CSARTTSGSSTDTQYF
-	TRBV5-1	TRBJ2-7	few	TGCGCCAGCAGCTTGGTGGGGAGCCAGCGGGAGCAGTACTTC	CASSLVGSQREQYF
-	TRBV7-2	TRBJ1-1	-	TGTGCCAGCAGCTTAGCGCTACAGGGCACTGAAGCTTTCTTT	CASSLALQGTEAFF
-	TRBV7-2	TRBJ1-1	-	TGTGCCAGCAGCGCACTTGGGGGCCGGAACACTGAAGCTTTCTTT	CASSALGGRNTEAFF
-	TRBV9	TRBJ2-1	-	TGTGCCAGCAGCCTTCGGGGATCTGGGGACAATGAGCAGTTCTTC	CASSLRGSGDNEQFF